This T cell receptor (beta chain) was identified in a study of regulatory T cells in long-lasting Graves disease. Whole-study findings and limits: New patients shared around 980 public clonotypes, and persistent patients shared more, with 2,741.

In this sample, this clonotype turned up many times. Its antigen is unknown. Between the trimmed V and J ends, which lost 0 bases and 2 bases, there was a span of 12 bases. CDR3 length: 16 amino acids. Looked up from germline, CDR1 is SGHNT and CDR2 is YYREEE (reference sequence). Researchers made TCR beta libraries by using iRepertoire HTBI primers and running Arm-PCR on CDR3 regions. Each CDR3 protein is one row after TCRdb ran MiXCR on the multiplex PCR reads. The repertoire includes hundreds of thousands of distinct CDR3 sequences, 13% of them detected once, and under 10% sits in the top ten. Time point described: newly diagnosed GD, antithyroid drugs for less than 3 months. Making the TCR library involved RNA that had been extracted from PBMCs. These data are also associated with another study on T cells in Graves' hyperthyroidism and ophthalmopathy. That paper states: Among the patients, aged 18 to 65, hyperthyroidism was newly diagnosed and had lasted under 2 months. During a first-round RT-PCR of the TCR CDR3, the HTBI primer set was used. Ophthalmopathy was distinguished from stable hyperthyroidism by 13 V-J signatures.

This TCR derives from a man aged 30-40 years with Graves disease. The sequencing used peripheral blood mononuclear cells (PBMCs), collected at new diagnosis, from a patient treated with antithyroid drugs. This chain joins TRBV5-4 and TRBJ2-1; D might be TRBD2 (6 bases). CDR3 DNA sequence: TGTGCCAGCAGCTTGGGGGCTAGCGTTACCTACAATGAGCAGTTCTTC. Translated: CASSLGASVTYNEQFF.